These 27 T cell receptor beta chains originate from one sample sequenced in a study of blood T cell repertoires in COVID-19. Generated by immunoSEQ multiplex PCR, the TCRdb table keeps only in-frame clones and is missing some. Of around 100,000 clones in the sample, under 90% were seen once. The sample taken for sequencing was peripheral blood. These receptors all stem from a human donor in a cohort sampled during active COVID-19.

This rearrangement joins TRBV2 to TRBJ1-4; D is ambiguous. Trimming removed 6 bases at V and 7 bases at J, with 9 bases between. From germline, CDR1 is SNHLY and CDR2 FYNNEI. The CDR3 contains 12 residues. The CDR3 bases are TGTGCCAGCAGGGTAGAAAGTGAAAAACTGTTTTTT. As protein: CASRVESEKLFF.

The chain combines TRBV27 with TRBJ1-1, with a possible D match to TRBD1 (5 bases). The CDR3 totals 14 residues. The V and J ends lost 1 base and 7 bases respectively, with 13 bases between them. Germline lookup yields CDR1 MNHEY and CDR2 SMNVEV (reference sequence). The chain's CDR3 is CASSLLGTQGEAFF. CDR3 coding DNA: TGTGCCAGCAGTTTATTGGGGACTCAAGGTGAAGCTTTCTTT.

V gene TRBV5-1 combines with J gene TRBJ1-5, with D possibly matching TRBD1 (5 bases). The V gene lost 2 bases and the J gene lost 2 bases, with 11 bases spanning the gap. Per germline, CDR1 SGHRS and CDR2 YFSETQ. CDR3 size: 15 residues. The CDR3 sequence is CASSLTTGGNQPQHF. In DNA form, the CDR3 reads TGCGCCAGCAGCTTAACGACGGGGGGCAATCAGCCCCAGCATTTT.

This clone was seen ten or more times. This sequence joins TRBV18 and TRBJ1-5, with 9 bases aligning to TRBD1. Germline CDR1 reads KGHSH; CDR2 reads LQKENI. The junction had 3 bases not matched to a gene; V was cut back by 5 bases and J by 4 bases. The CDR3 extends over 14 amino acids. CDR3 region: CASSSGQGNQPQHF. The CDR3 DNA follows: TGTGCCAGCTCATCAGGACAGGGGAATCAGCCCCAGCATTTT.

This clone was observed once. The chain links TRBV3-1 (or the pseudogene TRBV3-2) to TRBJ2-3; TRBD2 matches 8 bases. The germline V gene encodes CDR1 LGHDT and CDR2 YNNKEL (reference sequence). The V gene end was trimmed by 4 bases and the J gene end by 4 bases; junction bases not matched to a gene: 4. This CDR3 is built from 14 residues. This CDR3 is CASSLAGRPDTQYF. CDR3 nucleotide sequence: TGTGCCAGCAGCCTAGCGGGGCGACCAGATACGCAGTATTTT.

The rearrangement joins TRBV5-4 to TRBJ2-5, with 10 bases that match TRBD2. CDR3 length: 17 residues. V lost 4 bases and J lost 5; bases outside the gene matches: 14. Germline assignment: CDR1 SGHNT and CDR2 YYREEE (reference sequence). CDR3 bases: TGTGCCAGCAGCGACAATGGGGTAGCGGGAGGTTCGGAGACCCAGTACTTC. Its protein is CASSDNGVAGGSETQYF.

The chain carries TRBV18 and TRBJ2-3; 10 bases fit TRBD2. Trimming at V came to 3 bases and at J to 7 bases, leaving 13 bases not matched to a gene. Per germline, CDR1 KGHSH and CDR2 LQKENI. The CDR3 totals 17 residues. The CDR3 loop reads CASSPPSGGDRKNTQYF. The CDR3 DNA sequence: TGTGCCAGCTCACCCCCAAGCGGGGGGGATAGGAAAAATACGCAGTATTTT.

The genes are TRBV10-1 and TRBJ2-1, with 10 bases lining up with TRBD2. The junction had 4 bases not matched to a gene; V was cut back by 5 bases and J by 6 bases. Per germline, CDR1 WNHNN and CDR2 SYGVQD (reference sequence). CDR3 size: 14 residues. The CDR3 protein is CASSKREGGNEQFF. The CDR3 nucleotides read TGCGCCAGCAGTAAGCGGGAGGGCGGCAATGAGCAGTTCTTC.

This chain joins TRBV3-1 (or the pseudogene TRBV3-2) and TRBJ1-1, with D possibly being TRBD1 (5 bases). CDR1 LGHDT and CDR2 YNNKEL come from the germline V gene (reference sequence). The CDR3 runs to 13 residues. Trimming took 5 bases from V and 1 from J, leaving 8 bases between them. The CDR3 sequence is CASSRTGNTEAFF. The DNA of the CDR3 is TGTGCCAGCAGCAGAACAGGGAACACTGAAGCTTTCTTT.

The chain couples TRBV11-1 to TRBJ2-7; no clear D gene. With 0 bases removed from V and 2 bases from J, the gap between germline ends came to 11 bases. This CDR3 comprises 15 residues. The germline V gene has CDR1 SGHAT and CDR2 FQDESV (reference sequence). The DNA for the CDR3 is TGTGCCAGCAGCTTAGCCCAGACGGGTACCTACGAGCAGTACTTC. Translating it yields CASSLAQTGTYEQYF. Variable domain in full (rest from reference TRBV11-1 and TRBJ2-7): EAEVAQSPRYKITEKSQAVAFWCDPISGHATLYWYRQILGQGPELLVQFQDESVVDDSQLPKDRFSAERLKGVDSTLKIQPAELGDSAMYLCASSLAQTGTYEQYFGPGTRLTVT.

The gene calls are TRBV6-4 and TRBJ1-1; 9 nucleotides align to TRBD1. This CDR3 contains 16 residues. With V trimmed by 5 bases and J by 6 bases, 13 bases remained unmatched. Germline CDR1 and CDR2: MRHNA and SNTAGT. CDR3 in amino acids: CASSSLPGQGRSEAFF. In DNA, the CDR3 is TGTGCCAGCAGTTCCCTTCCGGGACAGGGTAGATCTGAAGCTTTCTTT.

The chain links TRBV25-1 to TRBJ1-6; TRBD1 matches 7 bases. CDR1 is MGHDK, CDR2 SYGVNS, per germline. This CDR3 region has 16 residues. Trimming cost V 3 bases and J 7 bases; bases outside gene matches: 9. In nucleotides, the CDR3 is TGTGCCAGCAGTGATAGGATAGGGGGCGGCAATTCACCCCTCCACTTT. It translates to CASSDRIGGGNSPLHF.

The rearrangement uses TRBV11-2 and TRBJ1-1, with D unclear. This CDR3 region has 13 residues. Between the trimmed V and J ends, which lost 2 bases and 1 base, there was a span of 5 bases. CDR1 SGHAT and CDR2 FQNNGV come from the germline V gene. DNA of the CDR3: TGTGCCAGCAGCTTATTCGGGAACACTGAAGCTTTCTTT. As protein: CASSLFGNTEAFF.

The chain couples TRBV12-3 or TRBV12-4 to TRBJ2-5, with 7 bases matching TRBD2. This CDR3 is 13 amino acids long. Trimming took 1 base from V and 4 from J; bases not matched to a gene: 0. The CDR3 nucleotides read TGTGCCAGCAGTTTAGGGACTAGAGAGACCCAGTACTTC. Its translation is CASSLGTRETQYF.

The rearrangement uses TRBV18 and TRBJ1-1; weak D call: TRBD1 (6 bases). Trimming cost V 3 bases and J 4 bases, with 9 bases left between them. The CDR3 spans 13 residues. Looked up from germline, CDR1 is KGHSH and CDR2 is LQKENI. In DNA, the CDR3 is TGTGCCAGCTCACCCCTCAGGGGCACTGAAGCTTTCTTT. Protein: CASSPLRGTEAFF.

This clone was seen only a few times. This rearrangement joins TRBV28 to TRBJ1-5, with TRBD1 identical over 8 bases. CDR1 is MDHEN and CDR2 is SYDVKM in the germline V gene. The CDR3 is 19 amino acids. Trimming removed 7 bases from V and 0 bases from J; junction bases left unmatched: 17. The DNA of the CDR3 is TGTGCCAGCACCGCCCAGACAGGGGCCCCTTTTGCTAGCAATCAGCCCCAGCATTTT. Its translation: CASTAQTGAPFASNQPQHF.

This rearrangement joins TRBV5-4 to TRBJ1-3; perhaps TRBD1 as D (5 bases). The CDR3 contains 15 residues. Deletions cut 4 bases from V and 0 bases from J, with 11 bases between. CDR1 and CDR2 from the germline V gene are SGHNT and YYREEE (reference sequence). CDR3 DNA: TGTGCCAGCAGCACAGGACAACCCTCTGGAAACACCATATATTTT. Its translation: CASSTGQPSGNTIYF. The entire variable domain, with the rest obtained from reference TRBV5-4 and TRBJ1-3, is as follows: ETGVTQSPTHLIKTRGQQVTLRCSSQSGHNTVSWYQQALGQGPQFIFQYYREEENGRGNFPPRFSGLQFPNYSSELNVNALELDDSALYLCASSTGQPSGNTIYFGEGSWLTVV.

J is TRBJ2-5 and V is TRBV12-3 or TRBV12-4; TRBD2 matches at 11 bases. CDR3 length equals 13 residues. V lost 7 bases and J lost 9; bases outside the gene matches: 7. The CDR3: CASMTSGVGAQYF. For the CDR3, the DNA is TGTGCCAGCATGACTAGCGGGGTGGGGGCCCAGTACTTC.

The V and J genes are TRBV9 and TRBJ2-1; TRBD2 matches 7 bases. The V segment lost 3 bases and the J segment 0 bases; nucleotides outside the gene matches: 9. The CDR3 consists of 17 residues. Germline assignment: CDR1 SGDLS and CDR2 YYNGEE. For the CDR3, the DNA is TGTGCCAGCAGCGCCGGGACTACCGTGAGCTCCTACAATGAGCAGTTCTTC. Residues: CASSAGTTVSSYNEQFF.

This chain joins TRBV28 and TRBJ2-7; D is perhaps TRBD2 (6 bases). CDR1 MDHEN and CDR2 SYDVKM come from the germline V gene. Trimming left V 11 bases short and J 3 bases short, with 23 bases between. This CDR3 contains 15 residues. The CDR3 DNA follows: TGTGCCGGGGCGCATTCTGGGGGAGGCAGCTACGAGCAGTACTTC. Translated: CAGAHSGGGSYEQYF. The variable domain in full, with the rest retrieved from reference TRBV28 and TRBJ2-7, is DVKVTQSSRYLVKRTGEKVFLECVQDMDHENMFWYRQDPGLGLRLIYFSYDVKMKEKGDIPEGYSVSREKKERFSLILESASTNQTSMYLCAGAHSGGGSYEQYFGPGTRLTVT.

The table lists this clone with a count of one. The gene calls are TRBV5-5 and TRBJ2-1, with 11 bases identical to TRBD2. Germline V lookup: CDR1 SGHKS, CDR2 YYEKEE (reference sequence). V lost 2 bases and J lost 10; bases outside the gene matches: 8. This CDR3 has 15 amino acids. The CDR3 spells CASSFQLAGAGEQFF. The CDR3 DNA reads TGTGCCAGCAGCTTTCAACTAGCGGGAGCAGGAGAGCAGTTCTTC. Combining the CDR3 with reference TRBV5-5 and TRBJ2-1 gives the whole variable domain DAGVTQSPTHLIKTRGQQVTLRCSPISGHKSVSWYQQVLGQGPQFIFQYYEKEERGRGNFPDRFSARQFPNYSSELNVNALLLGDSALYLCASSFQLAGAGEQFFGPGTRLTVL.

This chain uses TRBV10-2 with TRBJ1-1, with TRBD1 matching over 9 bases. Germline V lookup: CDR1 WSHSY, CDR2 SAAADI. The CDR3 covers 16 residues. Trimming took 3 bases from V and 2 from J; bases not matched to a gene: 7. The CDR3 here is CASSDWGTGLNTEAFF. CDR3 bases: TGCGCCAGCAGTGATTGGGGGACAGGGCTCAACACTGAAGCTTTCTTT.

This clone was seen once. Here the CDR3 reads CASSPGLGGNNSPLHF. The CDR3 DNA follows: TGTGCCAGCTCACCGGGATTAGGGGGAAATAATTCACCCCTCCACTTT. V and J are TRBV18 and TRBJ1-6, with D perhaps TRBD1 (6 bases). Deletions cut 3 bases from V and 5 bases from J, with 14 bases between. The CDR3 is 16 amino acids. From germline, CDR1 is KGHSH and CDR2 LQKENI.

This chain links TRBV4-1 with TRBJ1-1; a possible D gene is TRBD1 (5 bases). The ends were cut back, 1 base at V and 3 bases at J, with 15 bases in the middle. CDR1 MGHRA and CDR2 YSYEKL come from the germline V gene. The CDR3 totals 16 residues. CDR3 nucleotides: TGCGCCAGCAGCCAAGTAGGTGTAGGGGTTTACACTGAAGCTTTCTTT. It encodes CASSQVGVGVYTEAFF.

The chain links TRBV28 to TRBJ2-7; 10 bases agree with TRBD2. This CDR3 comprises 13 residues. V trimming: 8 bases; J trimming: 3 bases; junction bases outside the gene matches: 4. Germline V gene lookup returns CDR1 MDHEN and CDR2 SYDVKM. The CDR3 DNA sequence: TGTGCCAGCCTAAGGACTAGCGGCTACGAGCAGTACTTC. This codes for CASLRTSGYEQYF.

V and J are TRBV28 and TRBJ2-7, with D perhaps TRBD2 (6 bases). V lost 10 bases to trimming and J lost 5 bases, with 18 bases between them. The germline gives CDR1 MDHEN, CDR2 SYDVKM. The CDR3 runs to 13 residues. CDR3 amino acids: CATTLAYDNEQYF. The CDR3 DNA sequence: TGTGCCACCACCCTAGCGTATGACAACGAGCAGTACTTC.

The J gene is TRBJ1-5, the V gene TRBV3-1 (or the pseudogene TRBV3-2); D remains ambiguous. V was pared by 4 bases and J by 2 bases, with 12 bases between. CDR1 is LGHDT and CDR2 is YNNKEL in the germline V gene (reference sequence). The CDR3 consists of 15 residues. CDR3 in DNA: TGTGCCAGCAGCCCTGGCAGCGGCGGCAATCAGCCCCAGCATTTT. Its translation is CASSPGSGGNQPQHF.